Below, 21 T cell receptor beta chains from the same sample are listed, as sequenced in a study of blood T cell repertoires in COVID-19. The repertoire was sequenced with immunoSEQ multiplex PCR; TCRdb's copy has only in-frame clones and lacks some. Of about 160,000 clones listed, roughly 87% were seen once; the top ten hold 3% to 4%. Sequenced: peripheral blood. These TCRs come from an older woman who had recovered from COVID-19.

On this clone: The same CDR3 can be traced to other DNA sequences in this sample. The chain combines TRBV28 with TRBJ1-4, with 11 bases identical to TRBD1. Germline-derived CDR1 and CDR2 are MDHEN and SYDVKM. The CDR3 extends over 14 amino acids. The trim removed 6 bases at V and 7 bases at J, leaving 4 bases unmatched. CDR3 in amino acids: CASSRGQGGEKLFF. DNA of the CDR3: TGTGCCAGCAGCCGGGGACAGGGGGGTGAAAAACTGTTTTTT.

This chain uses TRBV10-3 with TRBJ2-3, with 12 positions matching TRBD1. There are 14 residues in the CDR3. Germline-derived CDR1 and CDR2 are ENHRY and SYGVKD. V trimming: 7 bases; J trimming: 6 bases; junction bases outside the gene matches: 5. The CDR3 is CAITRDRGLDTQYF. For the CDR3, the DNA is TGTGCCATCACCCGGGACAGGGGGCTGGATACGCAGTATTTT.

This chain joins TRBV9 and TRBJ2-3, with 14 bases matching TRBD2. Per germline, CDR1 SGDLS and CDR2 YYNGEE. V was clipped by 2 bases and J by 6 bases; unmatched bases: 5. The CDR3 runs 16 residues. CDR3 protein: CASSVGLAGVSDTQYF. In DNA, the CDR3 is TGTGCCAGCAGCGTGGGACTAGCGGGGGTTTCCGATACGCAGTATTTT.

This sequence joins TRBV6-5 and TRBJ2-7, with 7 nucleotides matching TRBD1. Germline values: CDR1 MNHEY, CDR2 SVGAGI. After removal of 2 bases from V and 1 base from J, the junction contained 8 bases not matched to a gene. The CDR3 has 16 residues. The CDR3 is CASSYTSGTVSYEQYF. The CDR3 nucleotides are TGTGCCAGCAGTTACACTTCCGGGACAGTTTCCTACGAGCAGTACTTC.

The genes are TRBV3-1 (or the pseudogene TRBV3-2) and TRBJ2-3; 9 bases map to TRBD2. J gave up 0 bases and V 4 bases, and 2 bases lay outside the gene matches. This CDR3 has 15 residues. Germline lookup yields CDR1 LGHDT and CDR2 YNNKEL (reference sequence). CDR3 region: CASSRLAASTDTQYF. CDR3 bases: TGTGCCAGCAGCCGACTAGCGGCTAGCACAGATACGCAGTATTTT.

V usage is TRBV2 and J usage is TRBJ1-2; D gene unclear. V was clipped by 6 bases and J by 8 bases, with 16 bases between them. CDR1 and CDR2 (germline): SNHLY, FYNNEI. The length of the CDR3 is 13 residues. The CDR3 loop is CASSVNGVEGYTF. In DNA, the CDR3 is TGTGCCAGCAGCGTTAACGGGGTGGAGGGCTACACCTTC.

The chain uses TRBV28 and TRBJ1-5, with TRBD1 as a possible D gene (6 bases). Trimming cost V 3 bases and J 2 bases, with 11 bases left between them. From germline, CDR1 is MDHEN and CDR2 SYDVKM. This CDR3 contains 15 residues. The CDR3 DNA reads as TGTGCCAGCAGTTTTAGGGACATTCGCAATCAGCCCCAGCATTTT. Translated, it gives CASSFRDIRNQPQHF.

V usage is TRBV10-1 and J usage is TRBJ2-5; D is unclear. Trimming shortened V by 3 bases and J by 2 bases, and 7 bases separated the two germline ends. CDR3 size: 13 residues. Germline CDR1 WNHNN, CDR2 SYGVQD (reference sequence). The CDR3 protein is CASSDNTQETQYF. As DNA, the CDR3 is TGCGCCAGCAGTGATAACACACAAGAGACCCAGTACTTC.

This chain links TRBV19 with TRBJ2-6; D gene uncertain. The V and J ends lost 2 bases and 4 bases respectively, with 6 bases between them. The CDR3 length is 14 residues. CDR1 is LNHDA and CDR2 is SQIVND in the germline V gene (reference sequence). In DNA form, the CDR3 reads TGTGCCAGTAGTATAATAGCCGGGGCCAACGTCCTGACTTTC. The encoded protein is CASSIIAGANVLTF.

The DNA for the CDR3 is TGCGCCAGCAGCTTGGAGACGACAGCCCTCTCCTACGAGCAGTACTTC. It translates to CASSLETTALSYEQYF. This chain joins TRBV5-1 and TRBJ2-7, with a weak D call TRBD1 (5 bases). CDR3 size: 16 residues. The germline V and J ends were trimmed by 0 bases and 0 bases, with 13 bases remaining between them. Per germline, CDR1 SGHRS and CDR2 YFSETQ.

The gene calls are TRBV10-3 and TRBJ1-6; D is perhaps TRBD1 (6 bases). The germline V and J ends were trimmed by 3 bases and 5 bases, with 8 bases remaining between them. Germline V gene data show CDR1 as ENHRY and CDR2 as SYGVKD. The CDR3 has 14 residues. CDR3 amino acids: CAISDRQDNSPLHF. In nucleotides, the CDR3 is TGTGCCATCAGTGATCGACAGGATAATTCACCCCTCCACTTT.

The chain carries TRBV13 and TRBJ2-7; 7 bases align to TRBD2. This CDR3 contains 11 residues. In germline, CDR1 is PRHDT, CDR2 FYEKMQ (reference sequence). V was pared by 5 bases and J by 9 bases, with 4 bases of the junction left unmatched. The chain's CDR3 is CASSGRGGQYF. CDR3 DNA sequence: TGTGCCAGCAGCGGGAGGGGCGGGCAGTACTTC.

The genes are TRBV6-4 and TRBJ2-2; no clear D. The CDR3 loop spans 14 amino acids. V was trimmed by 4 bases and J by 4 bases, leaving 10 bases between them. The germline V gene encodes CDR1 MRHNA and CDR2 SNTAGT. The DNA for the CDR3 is TGTGCCAGCAGTGTAGCCATCTTCACCGGGGAGCTGTTTTTT. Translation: CASSVAIFTGELFF.

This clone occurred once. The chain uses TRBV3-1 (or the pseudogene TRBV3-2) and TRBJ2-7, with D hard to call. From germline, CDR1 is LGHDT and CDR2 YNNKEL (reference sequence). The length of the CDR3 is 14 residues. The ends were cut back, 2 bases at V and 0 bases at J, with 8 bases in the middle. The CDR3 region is CASSQSPSSYEQYF. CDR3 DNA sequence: TGTGCCAGCAGCCAATCACCGAGCTCCTACGAGCAGTACTTC.

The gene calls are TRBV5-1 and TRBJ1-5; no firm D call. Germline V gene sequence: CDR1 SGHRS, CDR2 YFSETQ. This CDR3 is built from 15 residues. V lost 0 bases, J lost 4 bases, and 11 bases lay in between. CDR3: CASSLASGTNQPQHF. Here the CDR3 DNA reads TGCGCCAGCAGCTTGGCCTCGGGAACTAATCAGCCCCAGCATTTT. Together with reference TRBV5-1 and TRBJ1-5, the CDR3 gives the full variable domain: KAGVTQTPRYLIKTRGQQVTLSCSPISGHRSVSWYQQTPGQGLQFLFEYFSETQRNKGNFPGRFSGRQFSNSRSEMNVSTLELGDSALYLCASSLASGTNQPQHFGDGTRLSIL.

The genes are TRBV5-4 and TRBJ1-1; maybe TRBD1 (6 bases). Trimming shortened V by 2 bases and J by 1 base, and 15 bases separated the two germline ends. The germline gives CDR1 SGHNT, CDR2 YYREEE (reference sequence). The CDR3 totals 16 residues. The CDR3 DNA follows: TGTGCCAGCAGCTTTGGACCGGGACAAAGGAACACTGAAGCTTTCTTT. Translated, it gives CASSFGPGQRNTEAFF. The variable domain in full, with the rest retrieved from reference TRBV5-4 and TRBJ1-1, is ETGVTQSPTHLIKTRGQQVTLRCSSQSGHNTVSWYQQALGQGPQFIFQYYREEENGRGNFPPRFSGLQFPNYSSELNVNALELDDSALYLCASSFGPGQRNTEAFFGQGTRLTVV.

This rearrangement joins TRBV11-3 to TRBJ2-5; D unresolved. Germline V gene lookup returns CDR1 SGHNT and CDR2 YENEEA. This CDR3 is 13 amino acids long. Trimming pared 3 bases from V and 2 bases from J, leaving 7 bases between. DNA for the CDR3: TGTGCCAGCAGCTTCAGCGTTCAAGAGACCCAGTACTTC. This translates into CASSFSVQETQYF.

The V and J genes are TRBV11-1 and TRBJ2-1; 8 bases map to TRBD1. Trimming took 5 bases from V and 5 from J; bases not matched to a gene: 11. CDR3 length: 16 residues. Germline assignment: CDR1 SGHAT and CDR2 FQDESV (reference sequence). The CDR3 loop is CASSGRATGVDNEQFF. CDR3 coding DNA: TGTGCCAGCAGCGGACGAGCGACAGGGGTGGACAATGAGCAGTTCTTC.

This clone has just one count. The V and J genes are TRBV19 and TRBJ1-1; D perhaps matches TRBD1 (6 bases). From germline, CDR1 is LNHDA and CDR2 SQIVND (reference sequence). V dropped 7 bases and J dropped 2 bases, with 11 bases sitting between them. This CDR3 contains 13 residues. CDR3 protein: CASKGHINTEAFF. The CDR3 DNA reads TGTGCCAGTAAGGGACATATAAACACTGAAGCTTTCTTT. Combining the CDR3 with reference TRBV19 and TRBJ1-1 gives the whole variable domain DGGITQSPKYLFRKEGQNVTLSCEQNLNHDAMYWYRQDPGQGLRLIYYSQIVNDFQKGDIAEGYSVSREKKESFPLTVTSAQKNPTAFYLCASKGHINTEAFFGQGTRLTVV.

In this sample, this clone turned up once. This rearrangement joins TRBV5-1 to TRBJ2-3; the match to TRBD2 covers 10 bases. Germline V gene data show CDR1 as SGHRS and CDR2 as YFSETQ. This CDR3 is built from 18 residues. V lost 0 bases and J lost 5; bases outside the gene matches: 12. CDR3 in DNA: TGCGCCAGCAGCTTGGGCTCGATAGCGGGGGGCTCTATAGATACGCAGTATTTT. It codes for CASSLGSIAGGSIDTQYF.

The CDR3 loop is CASSRQPGTEAFF. DNA for the CDR3: TGTGCCAGCAGTCGACAACCTGGGACTGAAGCTTTCTTT. The V and J genes are TRBV12-3 or TRBV12-4 and TRBJ1-1, with no clear D. CDR3 length: 13 amino acids. V was cut by 5 bases and J by 5 bases, with 12 bases left in between.